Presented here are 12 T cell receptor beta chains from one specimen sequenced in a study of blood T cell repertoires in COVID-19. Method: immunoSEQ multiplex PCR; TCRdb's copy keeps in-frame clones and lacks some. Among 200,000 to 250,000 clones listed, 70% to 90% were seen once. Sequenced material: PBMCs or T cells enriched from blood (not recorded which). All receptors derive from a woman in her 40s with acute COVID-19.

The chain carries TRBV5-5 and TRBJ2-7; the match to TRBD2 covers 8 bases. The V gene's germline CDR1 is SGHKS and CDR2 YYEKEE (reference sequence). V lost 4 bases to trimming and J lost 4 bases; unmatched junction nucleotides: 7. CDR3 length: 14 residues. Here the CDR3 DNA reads TGTGCCAGCAGCAGGACTAGCTCTGGGTACGAGCAGTACTTC. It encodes CASSRTSSGYEQYF.

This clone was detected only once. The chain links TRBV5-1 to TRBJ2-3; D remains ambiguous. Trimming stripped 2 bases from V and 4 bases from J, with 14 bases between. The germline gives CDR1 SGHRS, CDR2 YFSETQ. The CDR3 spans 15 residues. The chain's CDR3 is CASSFVYPHPDTQYF. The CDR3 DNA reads TGCGCCAGCAGCTTCGTCTACCCGCACCCAGATACGCAGTATTTT.

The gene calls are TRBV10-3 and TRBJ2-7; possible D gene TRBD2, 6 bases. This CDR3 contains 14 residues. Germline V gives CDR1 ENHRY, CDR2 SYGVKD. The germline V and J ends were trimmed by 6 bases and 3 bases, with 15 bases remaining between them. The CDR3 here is CAISGLAGLYEQYF. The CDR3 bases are TGTGCCATCAGCGGGTTGGCGGGACTCTACGAGCAGTACTTC.

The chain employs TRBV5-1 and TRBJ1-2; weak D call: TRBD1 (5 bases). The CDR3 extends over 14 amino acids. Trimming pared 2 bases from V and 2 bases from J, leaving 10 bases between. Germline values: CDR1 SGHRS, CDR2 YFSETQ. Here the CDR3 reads CASSLVGGNYGYTF. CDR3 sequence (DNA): TGCGCCAGCAGCTTAGTTGGGGGGAACTATGGCTACACCTTC.

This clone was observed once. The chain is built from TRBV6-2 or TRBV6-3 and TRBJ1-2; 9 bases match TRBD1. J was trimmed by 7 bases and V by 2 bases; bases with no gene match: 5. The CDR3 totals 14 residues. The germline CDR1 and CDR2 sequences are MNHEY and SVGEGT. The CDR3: CASSYRDRAVGYTF. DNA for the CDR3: TGTGCCAGCAGTTACCGGGACAGGGCGGTTGGCTACACCTTC.

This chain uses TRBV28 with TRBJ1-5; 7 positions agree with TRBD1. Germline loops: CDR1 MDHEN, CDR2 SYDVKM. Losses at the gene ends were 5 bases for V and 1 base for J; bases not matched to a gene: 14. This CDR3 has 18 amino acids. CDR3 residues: CASSPIALGQISNQPQHF. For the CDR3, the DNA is TGTGCCAGCAGTCCCATAGCCCTGGGACAGATAAGCAATCAGCCCCAGCATTTT.

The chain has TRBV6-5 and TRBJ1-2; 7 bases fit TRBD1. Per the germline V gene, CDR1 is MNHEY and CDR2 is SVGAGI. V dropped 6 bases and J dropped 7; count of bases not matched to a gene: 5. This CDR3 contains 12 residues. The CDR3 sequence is CASSLQGFGYTF. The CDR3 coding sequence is TGTGCCAGCAGCCTACAGGGGTTTGGCTACACCTTC.

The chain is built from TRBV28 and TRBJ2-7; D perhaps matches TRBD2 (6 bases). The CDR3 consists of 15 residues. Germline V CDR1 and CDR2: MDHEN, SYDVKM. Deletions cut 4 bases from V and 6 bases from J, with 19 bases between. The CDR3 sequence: CASSSAGTARVEQYF. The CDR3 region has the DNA TGTGCCAGCAGTTCGGCGGGAACTGCACGGGTCGAGCAGTACTTC.

The CDR3 is CAISKDFSNQPQHF. CDR3 coding DNA: TGTGCCATCAGCAAGGACTTTAGCAATCAGCCCCAGCATTTT. The chain combines TRBV10-3 with TRBJ1-5; D unclear. The V gene lost 6 bases and the J gene lost 0 bases, with 9 bases spanning the gap. Germline V gene lookup returns CDR1 ENHRY and CDR2 SYGVKD. This CDR3 has 14 residues.

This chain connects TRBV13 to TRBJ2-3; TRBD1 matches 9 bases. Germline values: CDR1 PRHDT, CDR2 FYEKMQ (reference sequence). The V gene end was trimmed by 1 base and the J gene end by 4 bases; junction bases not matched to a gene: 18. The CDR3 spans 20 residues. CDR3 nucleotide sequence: TGTGCCAGCAGCTTAGCCCCCTTTTTGTCGCAGGACAGGGGCGCAGATACGCAGTATTTT. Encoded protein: CASSLAPFLSQDRGADTQYF. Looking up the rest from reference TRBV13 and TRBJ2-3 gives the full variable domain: AAGVIQSPRHLIKEKRETATLKCYPIPRHDTVYWYQQGPGQDPQFLISFYEKMQSDKGSIPDRFSAQQFSDYHSELNMSSLELGDSALYFCASSLAPFLSQDRGADTQYFGPGTRLTVL.

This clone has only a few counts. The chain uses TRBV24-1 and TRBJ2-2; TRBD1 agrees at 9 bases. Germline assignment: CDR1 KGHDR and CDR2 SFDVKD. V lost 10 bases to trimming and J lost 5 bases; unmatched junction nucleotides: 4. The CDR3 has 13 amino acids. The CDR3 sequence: CATGQGLTGELFF. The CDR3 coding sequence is TGTGCCACGGGACAGGGACTAACCGGGGAGCTGTTTTTT.

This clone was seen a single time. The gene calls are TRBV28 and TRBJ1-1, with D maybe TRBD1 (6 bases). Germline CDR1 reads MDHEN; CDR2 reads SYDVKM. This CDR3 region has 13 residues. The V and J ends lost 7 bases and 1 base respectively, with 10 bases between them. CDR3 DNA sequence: TGTGCCAGCAAAGGCAGGGGGAACACTGAAGCTTTCTTT. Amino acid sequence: CASKGRGNTEAFF.